This T cell receptor (beta chain) was profiled in a study of T cell responses to AZD1222 COVID-19 vaccine. Background on the study: The analysis combined second doses at about 4 or about 12 weeks.

Clones were read by immunoSEQ multiplex PCR, and TCRdb kept only the in-frame ones, dropping some. The sample includes some 100,000 clones, about 83% seen only once; the top ten take 3% to 3.5%. V lost 4 bases, J lost 5 bases, and 8 bases stayed unmatched. The germline gives CDR1 SGHRS, CDR2 YFSETQ. There are 16 residues in the CDR3. The chain combines TRBV5-1 with TRBJ2-5, with 13 bases matching TRBD2. This sequence was found in an adult in good health. Sequencing was performed on peripheral blood, taken on day 0 of AZD1222 vaccination. The CDR3 here is CASSAPLAGGTETQYF. In DNA form, the CDR3 reads TGCGCCAGCAGCGCCCCACTAGCGGGGGGGACGGAGACCCAGTACTTC.